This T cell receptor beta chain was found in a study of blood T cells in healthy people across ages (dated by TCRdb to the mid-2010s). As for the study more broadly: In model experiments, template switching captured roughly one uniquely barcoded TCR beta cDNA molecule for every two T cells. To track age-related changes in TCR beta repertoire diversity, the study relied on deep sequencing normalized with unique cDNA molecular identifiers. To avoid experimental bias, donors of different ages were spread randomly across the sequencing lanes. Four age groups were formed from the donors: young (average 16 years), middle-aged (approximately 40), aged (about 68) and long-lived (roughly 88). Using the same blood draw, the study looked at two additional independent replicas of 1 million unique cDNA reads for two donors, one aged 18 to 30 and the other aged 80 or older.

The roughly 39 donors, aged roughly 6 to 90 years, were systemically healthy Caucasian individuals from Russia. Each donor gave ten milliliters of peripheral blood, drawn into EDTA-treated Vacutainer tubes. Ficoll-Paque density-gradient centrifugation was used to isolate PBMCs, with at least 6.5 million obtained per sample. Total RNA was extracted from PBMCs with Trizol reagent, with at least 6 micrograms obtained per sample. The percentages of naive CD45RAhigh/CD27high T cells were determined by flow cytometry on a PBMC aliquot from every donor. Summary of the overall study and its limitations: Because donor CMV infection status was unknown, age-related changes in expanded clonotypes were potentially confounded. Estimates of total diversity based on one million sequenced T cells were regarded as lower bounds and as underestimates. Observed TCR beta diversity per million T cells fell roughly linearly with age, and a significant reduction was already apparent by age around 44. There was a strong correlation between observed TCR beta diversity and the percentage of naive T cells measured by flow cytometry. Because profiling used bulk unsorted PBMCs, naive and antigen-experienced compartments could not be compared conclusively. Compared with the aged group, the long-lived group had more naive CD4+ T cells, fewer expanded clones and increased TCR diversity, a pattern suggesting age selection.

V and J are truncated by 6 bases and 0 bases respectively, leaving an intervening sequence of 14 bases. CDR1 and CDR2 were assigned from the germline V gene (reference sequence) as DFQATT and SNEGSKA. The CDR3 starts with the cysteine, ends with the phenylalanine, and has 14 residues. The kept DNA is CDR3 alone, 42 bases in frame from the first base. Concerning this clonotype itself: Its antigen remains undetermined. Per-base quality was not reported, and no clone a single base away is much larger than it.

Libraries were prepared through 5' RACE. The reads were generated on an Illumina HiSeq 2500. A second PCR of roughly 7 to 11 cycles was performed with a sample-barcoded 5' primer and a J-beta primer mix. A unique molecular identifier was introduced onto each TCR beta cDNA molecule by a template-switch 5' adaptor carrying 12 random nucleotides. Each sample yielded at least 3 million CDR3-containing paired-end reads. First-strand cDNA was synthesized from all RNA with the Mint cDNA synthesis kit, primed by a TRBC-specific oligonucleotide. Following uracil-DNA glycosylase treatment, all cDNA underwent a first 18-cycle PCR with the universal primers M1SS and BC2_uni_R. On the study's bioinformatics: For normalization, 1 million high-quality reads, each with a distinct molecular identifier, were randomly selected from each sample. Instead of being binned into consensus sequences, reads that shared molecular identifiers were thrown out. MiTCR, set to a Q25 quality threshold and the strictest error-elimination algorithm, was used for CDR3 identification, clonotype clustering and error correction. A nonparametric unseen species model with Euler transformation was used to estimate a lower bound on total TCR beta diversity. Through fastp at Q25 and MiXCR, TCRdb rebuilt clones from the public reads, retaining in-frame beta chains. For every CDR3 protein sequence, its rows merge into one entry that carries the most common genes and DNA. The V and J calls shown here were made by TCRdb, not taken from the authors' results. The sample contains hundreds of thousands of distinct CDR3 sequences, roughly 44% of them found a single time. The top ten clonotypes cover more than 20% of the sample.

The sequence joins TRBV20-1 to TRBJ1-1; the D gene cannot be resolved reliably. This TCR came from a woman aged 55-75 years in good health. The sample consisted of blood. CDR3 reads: CSARARRMNTEAFF. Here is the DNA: TGCAGTGCCCGTGCCCGACGTATGAACACTGAAGCTTTCTTT.